This T cell receptor (beta chain) was retrieved from a study of spatial heterogeneity in lung cancer. Across the study: As counted in raw reads, each unique TCR and UMI combination appeared more than ten times on average.

This clonotype occurred a few times. TCRdb reprocessed the 5' RACE reads with MiXCR, giving one entry per CDR3 protein. The profile shows approximately 93,000 distinct CDR3 sequences, just under 20% of them singletons. Time point of the sample: blood at routine non-recurrence follow-up after resection. Whole RNA was taken from tumor, nontumor lung or frozen PBMC; it was then sequenced unsorted. This clonotype was sampled from a male donor with early-stage non-small cell lung cancer. Specimen: PBMCs, collected at follow-up.

The CDR3 loop is CASSQEDGAGYTF. In DNA form, the CDR3 reads TGCGCCAGCAGCCAAGAAGACGGGGCCGGCTACACCTTC. J is TRBJ1-2 and V is TRBV4-3; tentative D call: TRBD1 (5 bases). The germline V and J ends were trimmed by 0 bases and 8 bases, with 10 bases remaining between them. Germline V gene lookup returns CDR1 LGHNA and CDR2 YSLEER. This CDR3 is 13 amino acids long.